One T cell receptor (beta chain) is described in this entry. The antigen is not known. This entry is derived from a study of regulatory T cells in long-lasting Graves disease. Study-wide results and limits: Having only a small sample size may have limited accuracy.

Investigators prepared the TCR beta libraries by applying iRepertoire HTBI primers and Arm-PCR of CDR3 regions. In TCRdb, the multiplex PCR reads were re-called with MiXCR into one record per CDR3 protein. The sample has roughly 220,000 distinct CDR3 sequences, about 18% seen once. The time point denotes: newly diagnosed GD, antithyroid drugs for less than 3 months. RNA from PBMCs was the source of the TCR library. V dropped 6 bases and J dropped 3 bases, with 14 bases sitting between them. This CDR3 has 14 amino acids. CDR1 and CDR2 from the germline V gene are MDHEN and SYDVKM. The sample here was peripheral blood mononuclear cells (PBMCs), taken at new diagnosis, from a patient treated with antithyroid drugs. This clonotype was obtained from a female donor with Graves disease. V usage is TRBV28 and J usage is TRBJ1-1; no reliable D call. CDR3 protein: CASSLITGDTEAFF. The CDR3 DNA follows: TGTGCCAGCAGCCTCATAACTGGGGACACTGAAGCTTTCTTT.